This TCR beta chain stems from a study of CD8 T cells in ankylosing spondylitis (dated by TCRdb to 2016 to 2017). Looking at the study overall: T cell receptor beta repertoires were profiled in healthy donors and ankylosing spondylitis patients so that disease-linked TCR variants could be found. The whole study cohort included 90 to 120 healthy donors and around 25 ankylosing spondylitis patients. Samples of peripheral blood were taken, and for ankylosing spondylitis patients, synovial fluid was collected as well.

About this clonotype itself: Its antigen specificity is not known. No much larger clone exists at a distance of one base, and base qualities are not known.

Sequenced on an Illumina HiSeq 2500. Quantitative 5'-RACE with molecular barcodes was the method used to prepare the TCR beta libraries. Concerning the study's data processing: Disease-linked TCR variants were identified with a new computational method built on a probabilistic model of VDJ rearrangement. TCRdb trimmed the raw reads at Q25, called clones with MiXCR and kept productive beta chains. Each CDR3 protein gets just one entry, which takes the most common genes and DNA from the rows behind it. For this entry, the V and J calls and clone size follow TCRdb and not the study's own pipeline. Recorded for this sample are approximately 150,000 distinct CDR3 sequences; roughly 17% of them occurred a single time. In total, the top ten clones hold approximately 33% of the sample. Points the paper makes about the study in general: The disease-linked clones were reported to be significantly enriched in matched synovial fluid samples from ankylosing spondylitis patients. Some of the motif variants had been reported before in the synovial fluid and blood of reactive arthritis patients, a finding that suggests common disease-initiation mechanisms. Blood from ankylosing spondylitis patients appeared to be characterized by a TCR beta motif made up of several highly homologous amino acid variants. A CD8+ phenotype was shown by the disease-linked clones, which were found at relatively low frequencies in peripheral blood.

The sample was blood, either unsorted or a sorted T cell fraction (not recorded which). This TCR was recovered from a male donor with ankylosing spondylitis.

The sequenced DNA: TGTGCCAGCAGTTTAAAATACAGGGGGCATGGCGGGGAGCTGTTTTTT. Its protein is CASSLKYRGHGGELFF. The sequence is built from TRBV27 and TRBJ2-2; 9 bases in the junction line up with TRBD1. The cysteine opens and the phenylalanine closes a CDR3 of 16 amino acids. The DNA shown is the 48-base CDR3, in frame from base 1. Unmatched junction bases come to 8, with V trimmed by 2 bases and J by 7 bases. The germline V gene (reference sequence) yields MNHEY for CDR1 and SMNVEV for CDR2.